This TCR beta chain was recovered during a study of blood T cells in healthy people across ages. The study, taken as a whole, reports: Shifts in expanded clonotypes may have been confounded by donor CMV status, which was unknown. Estimated diversity that came from one million T cells was considered an underestimate.

The germline gives CDR1 DFQATT, CDR2 SNEGSKA (reference sequence). Trimming took 1 base from V and 3 from J, leaving 13 bases between them. The CDR3 is made up of 15 amino acids. Together with a sample-barcoded 5' primer, a J-beta primer mix was included in a second PCR lasting roughly 6 to 12 cycles. Each cDNA molecule, via a template-switch adaptor with 12 random nucleotides, was tagged. TCRdb processed the 5' RACE reads anew with MiXCR; each CDR3 protein has one entry. The table includes about 1.1 million distinct CDR3 sequences, around two fifths detected once. Of note for this clonotype: The antigen is unknown.

Specimen: blood. The V and J genes are TRBV20-1 and TRBJ2-1; tentatively, D is TRBD2 (6 bases). The sequence derives from a man between 18 and 35 years old in good health. The CDR3 loop is CSARGRRGGYNEQFF. The CDR3 DNA is TGCAGTGCTAGAGGTAGGCGGGGAGGCTACAATGAGCAGTTCTTC.